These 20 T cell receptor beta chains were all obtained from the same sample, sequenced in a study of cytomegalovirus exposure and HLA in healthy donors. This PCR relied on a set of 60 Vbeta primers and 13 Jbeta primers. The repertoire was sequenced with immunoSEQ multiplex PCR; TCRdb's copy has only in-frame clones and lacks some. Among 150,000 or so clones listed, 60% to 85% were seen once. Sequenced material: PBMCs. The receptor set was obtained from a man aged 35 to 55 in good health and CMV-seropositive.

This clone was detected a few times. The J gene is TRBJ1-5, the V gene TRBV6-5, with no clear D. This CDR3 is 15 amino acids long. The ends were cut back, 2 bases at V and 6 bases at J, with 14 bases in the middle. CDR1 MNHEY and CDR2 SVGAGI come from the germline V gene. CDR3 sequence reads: CASSYRGGPVQPQHF. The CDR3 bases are TGTGCCAGCAGTTACCGGGGAGGCCCTGTTCAGCCCCAGCATTTT.

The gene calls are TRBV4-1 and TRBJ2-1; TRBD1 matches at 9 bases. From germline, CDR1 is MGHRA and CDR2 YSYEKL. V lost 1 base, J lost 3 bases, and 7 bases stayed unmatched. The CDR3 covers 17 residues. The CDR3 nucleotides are TGCGCCAGCAGCCAAGTCCCGGGACAGGGTTACTACAATGAGCAGTTCTTC. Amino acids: CASSQVPGQGYYNEQFF.

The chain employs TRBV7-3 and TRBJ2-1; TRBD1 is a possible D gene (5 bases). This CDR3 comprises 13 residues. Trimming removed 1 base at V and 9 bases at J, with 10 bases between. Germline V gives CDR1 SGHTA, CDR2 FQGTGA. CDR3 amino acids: CASSLNRQGEQFF. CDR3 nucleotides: TGTGCCAGCAGCTTAAATAGGCAGGGTGAGCAGTTCTTC.

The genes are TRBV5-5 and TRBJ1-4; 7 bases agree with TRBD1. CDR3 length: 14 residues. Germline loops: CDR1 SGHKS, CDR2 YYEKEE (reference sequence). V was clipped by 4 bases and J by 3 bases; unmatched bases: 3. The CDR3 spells CASSQTGPNEKLFF. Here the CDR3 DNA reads TGTGCCAGCAGCCAGACAGGGCCTAATGAAAAACTGTTTTTT.

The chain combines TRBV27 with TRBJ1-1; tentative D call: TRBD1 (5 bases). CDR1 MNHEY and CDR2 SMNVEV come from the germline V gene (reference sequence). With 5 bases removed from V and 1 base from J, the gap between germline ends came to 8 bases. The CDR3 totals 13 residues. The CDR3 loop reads CASSGQGNTEAFF. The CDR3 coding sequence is TGTGCCAGCAGTGGACAAGGGAACACTGAAGCTTTCTTT.

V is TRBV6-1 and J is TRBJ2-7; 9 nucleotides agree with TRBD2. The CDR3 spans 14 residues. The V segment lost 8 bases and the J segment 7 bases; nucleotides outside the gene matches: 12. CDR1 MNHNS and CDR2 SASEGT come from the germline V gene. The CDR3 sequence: CASSPLAAGGEQYF. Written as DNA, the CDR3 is TGTGCCAGCTCCCCTCTAGCGGCGGGGGGGGAGCAGTACTTC.

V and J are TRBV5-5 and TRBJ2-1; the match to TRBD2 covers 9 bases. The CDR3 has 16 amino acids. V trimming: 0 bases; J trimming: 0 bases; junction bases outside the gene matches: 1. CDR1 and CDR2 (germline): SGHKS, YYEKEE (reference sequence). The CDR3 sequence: CASSLGLAVSYNEQFF. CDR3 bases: TGTGCCAGCAGCTTGGGACTAGCGGTCTCCTACAATGAGCAGTTCTTC.

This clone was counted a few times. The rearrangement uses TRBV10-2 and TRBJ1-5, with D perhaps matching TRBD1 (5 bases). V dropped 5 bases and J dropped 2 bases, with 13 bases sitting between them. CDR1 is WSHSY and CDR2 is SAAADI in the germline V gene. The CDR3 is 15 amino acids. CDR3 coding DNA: TGCGCCAGCAGTTTACAGTTCAGGGGCAATCAGCCCCAGCATTTT. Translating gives CASSLQFRGNQPQHF.

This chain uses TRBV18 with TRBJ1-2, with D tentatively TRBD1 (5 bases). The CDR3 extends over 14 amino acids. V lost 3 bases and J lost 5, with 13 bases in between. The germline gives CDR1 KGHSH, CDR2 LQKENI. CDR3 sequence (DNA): TGTGCCAGCTCACCGACCCGCGACAGATATGGCTACACCTTC. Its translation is CASSPTRDRYGYTF.

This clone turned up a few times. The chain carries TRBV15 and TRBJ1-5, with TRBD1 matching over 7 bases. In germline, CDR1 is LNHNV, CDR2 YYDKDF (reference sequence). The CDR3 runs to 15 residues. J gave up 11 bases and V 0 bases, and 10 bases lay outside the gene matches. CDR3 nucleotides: TGTGCCACCAGCAGAGATCGGGCAGGGGGTAGGTCCCAGCATTTT. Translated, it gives CATSRDRAGGRSQHF.

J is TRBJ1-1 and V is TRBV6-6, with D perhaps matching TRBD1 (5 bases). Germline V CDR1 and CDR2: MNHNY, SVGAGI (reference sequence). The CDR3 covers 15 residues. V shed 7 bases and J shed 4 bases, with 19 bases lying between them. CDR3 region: CASNGAGGLFTEAFF. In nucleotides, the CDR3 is TGTGCCAGCAACGGGGCCGGAGGGTTATTCACTGAAGCTTTCTTT.

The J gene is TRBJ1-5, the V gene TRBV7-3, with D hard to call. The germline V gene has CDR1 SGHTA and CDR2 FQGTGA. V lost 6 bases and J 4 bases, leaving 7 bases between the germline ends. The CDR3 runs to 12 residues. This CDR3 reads CASRTINQPQHF. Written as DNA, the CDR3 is TGTGCCAGCAGAACTATAAATCAGCCCCAGCATTTT.

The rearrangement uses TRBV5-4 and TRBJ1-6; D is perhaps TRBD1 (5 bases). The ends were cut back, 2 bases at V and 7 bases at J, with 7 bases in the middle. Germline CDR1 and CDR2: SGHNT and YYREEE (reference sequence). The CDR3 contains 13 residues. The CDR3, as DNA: TGTGCCAGCAGCTTCCAGGGCAATTCACCCCTCCACTTT. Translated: CASSFQGNSPLHF.

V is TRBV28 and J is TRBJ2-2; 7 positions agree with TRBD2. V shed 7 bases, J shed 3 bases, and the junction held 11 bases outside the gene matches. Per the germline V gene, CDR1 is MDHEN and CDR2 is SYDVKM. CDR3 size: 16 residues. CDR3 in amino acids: CASTLHSGLDTGELFF. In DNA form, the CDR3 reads TGTGCCAGCACCCTCCATAGCGGGTTGGACACCGGGGAGCTGTTTTTT.

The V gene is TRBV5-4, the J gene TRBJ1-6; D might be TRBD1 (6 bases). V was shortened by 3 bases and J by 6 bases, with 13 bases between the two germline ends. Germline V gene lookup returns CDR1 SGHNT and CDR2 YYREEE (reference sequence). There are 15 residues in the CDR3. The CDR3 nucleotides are TGTGCCAGCAGCTACGCCCCAGGGGCTAATTCACCCCTCCACTTT. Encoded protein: CASSYAPGANSPLHF.

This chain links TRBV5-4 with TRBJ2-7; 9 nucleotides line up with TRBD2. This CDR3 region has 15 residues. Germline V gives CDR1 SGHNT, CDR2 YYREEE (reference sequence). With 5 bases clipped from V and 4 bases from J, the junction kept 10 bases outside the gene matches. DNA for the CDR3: TGTGCCAGCAGTTCGAAGCGGGAGGCCTCATACGAGCAGTACTTC. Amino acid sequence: CASSSKREASYEQYF.

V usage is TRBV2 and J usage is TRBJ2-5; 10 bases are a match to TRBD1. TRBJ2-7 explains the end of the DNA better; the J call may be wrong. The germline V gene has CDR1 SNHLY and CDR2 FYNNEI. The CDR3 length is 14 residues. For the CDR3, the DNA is TGTGCCAGCTCCCGGGACAGGGGTTCTTACGAGCAGTACTTC. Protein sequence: CASSRDRGSYEQYF.

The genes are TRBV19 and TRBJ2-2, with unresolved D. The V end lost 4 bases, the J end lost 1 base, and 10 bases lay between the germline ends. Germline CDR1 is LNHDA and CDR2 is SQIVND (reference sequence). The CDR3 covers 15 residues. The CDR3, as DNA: TGTGCCAGTAGTACCCTCCCGGGGAACACCGGGGAGCTGTTTTTT. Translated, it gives CASSTLPGNTGELFF.

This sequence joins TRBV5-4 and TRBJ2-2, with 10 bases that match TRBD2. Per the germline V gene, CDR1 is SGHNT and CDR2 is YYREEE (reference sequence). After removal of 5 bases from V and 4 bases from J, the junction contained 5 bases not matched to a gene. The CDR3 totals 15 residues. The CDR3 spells CASSSSGSLTGELFF. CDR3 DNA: TGTGCCAGCAGTTCTAGCGGGAGCCTCACCGGGGAGCTGTTTTTT.

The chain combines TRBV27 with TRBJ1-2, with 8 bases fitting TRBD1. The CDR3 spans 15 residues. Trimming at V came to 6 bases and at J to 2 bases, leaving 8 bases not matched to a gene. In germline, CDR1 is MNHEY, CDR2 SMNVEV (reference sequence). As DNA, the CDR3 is TGTGCCAGCAGGGACCGGGACAGGCCGAACTATGGCTACACCTTC. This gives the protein CASRDRDRPNYGYTF.